This T cell receptor (beta chain) was sequenced in a study of identical twins. TCRdb reprocessed the 5' RACE reads via MiXCR and lists one record per CDR3 protein. In the table there are approximately 600,000 distinct CDR3 sequences, roughly 7.1% of which are singletons. This clonotype was detected ten times or more. This CDR3 is built from 15 residues. Trimming cost V 4 bases and J 5 bases, with 17 bases left between them. CDR1 and CDR2 (germline): MGHRA, YSYEKL. These data also formed part of another study, on yellow fever vaccine responses in identical twins.

The clonotype was recovered from a woman between 18 and 30 years old in good health. The chain carries TRBV4-1 and TRBJ2-5; a possible D gene is TRBD2 (6 bases). The specimen was PBMCs. The CDR3 sequence: CASSPLGLARETQYF. CDR3 nucleotides: TGCGCCAGCAGCCCACTGGGACTTGCGAGGGAGACCCAGTACTTC.